The 7 T cell receptor beta chains reported below all come from one sample, sequenced in a study of CD8 T cells in ankylosing spondylitis. Study-wide results and limits: It appeared that ankylosing spondylitis blood was characterized by a TCR beta motif of several highly homologous variants.

Their antigens are not known. TCRdb re-analysed the 5' RACE reads in MiXCR, keeping a single row per CDR3 protein. This table holds over 200,000 distinct CDR3 sequences, approximately 20% found once. The material sequenced was blood, either unsorted or a sorted T cell fraction (not recorded which). These receptors originate from a male donor with ankylosing spondylitis.

This chain joins TRBV11-2 and TRBJ2-1; 7 nucleotides align to TRBD2. Germline V gene lookup returns CDR1 SGHAT and CDR2 FQNNGV. This CDR3 comprises 16 residues. V dropped 3 bases and J dropped 3; count of bases not matched to a gene: 8. CDR3 bases: TGTGCCAGCAGCTTGCATCGGGGGGTTGACTACAATGAGCAGTTCTTC. As protein: CASSLHRGVDYNEQFF.

This clonotype was observed a handful of times. One base away lies a much larger clone, so this may be a sequencing read error. This rearrangement joins TRBV29-1 to TRBJ2-5; D is possibly TRBD2 (5 bases). The length of the CDR3 is 11 residues. Germline lookup yields CDR1 SQVTM and CDR2 ANQGSEA. The CDR3 spells CNVDGGETQYF. CDR3 in DNA: TGCAACGTTGACGGCGGGGAGACCCAGTACTTC.

This clonotype was seen a handful of times. The rearrangement joins TRBV29-1 to TRBJ2-2; 12 bases align to TRBD2. There are 15 residues in the CDR3. The V gene end was trimmed by 4 bases and the J gene end by 4 bases; junction bases not matched to a gene: 4. The germline CDR1 and CDR2 sequences are SQVTM and ANQGSEA. The CDR3, as DNA: TGCAGCGTTGGACTAGCGGGGGACCCCACCGGGGAGCTGTTTTTT. Its protein product is CSVGLAGDPTGELFF.

The V and J genes are TRBV5-6 and TRBJ2-7; no definite D call. Germline CDR1 is SGHDT and CDR2 is YYEEEE. Trimming took off 2 bases at V and 1 base at J, with 10 bases between the two ends. The CDR3 spans 14 residues. The CDR3 protein is CASSFGSRSYEQYF. DNA of the CDR3: TGTGCCAGCAGCTTTGGTAGTCGGTCCTACGAGCAGTACTTC.

This clonotype was observed a handful of times. The chain employs TRBV29-1 and TRBJ2-1; possibly TRBD1 or TRBD2 for D (5 bases each). V was pared by 6 bases and J by 6 bases, with 9 bases between. Germline values: CDR1 SQVTM, CDR2 ANQGSEA. The CDR3 extends over 11 amino acids. The CDR3 here is CSVPGTNEQFF. The CDR3 nucleotides read TGCAGCGTACCGGGGACCAATGAGCAGTTCTTC.

This clonotype was seen only a few times. V and J are TRBV7-9 and TRBJ2-7, with a tentative D call TRBD1 (6 bases). This CDR3 spans 14 amino acids. V was clipped by 1 base and J by 2 bases, with 9 bases between them. Per germline, CDR1 SEHNR and CDR2 FQNEAQ (reference sequence). The CDR3 DNA reads as TGTGCCAGCAGCTTAGAGGACAGCACCTACGAGCAGTACTTC. The encoded protein is CASSLEDSTYEQYF.

This clonotype was detected ten times or more. The chain has TRBV12-3 or TRBV12-4 and TRBJ2-2, with D possibly matching TRBD1 (5 bases). This CDR3 is built from 11 residues. V lost 7 bases, J lost 6 bases, and 6 bases lay in between. CDR3 in DNA: TGTGCCAGCACAGGGCCCGGGGAGCTGTTTTTT. This sequence encodes CASTGPGELFF.